One TCR beta chain is described in this entry. Its antigen is not yet known. Base quality data are lacking; no much larger clone is found one base away. The data were taken from a study of blood T cell repertoires in COVID-19 (dated by TCRdb to 2020 to 2021). With regard to the full study: Collaborator samples came from the United States, Italy and Spain and covered acute and convalescent phases of COVID-19. The prospective study material was composed of cDNA or gDNA derived from T cells, B-cell-depleted T cells, or PBMCs. Nearly every sample came with metadata listing a de-identified subject ID, COVID-19 status, age in years and sex. Subjects who had been exposed to COVID-19, were actively infected with it, or had recovered from it provided the deeply sampled blood TCRbeta repertoires that made up the dataset. HLA class I and class II types, where available, came from metadata supplied by the sample provider rather than from assay-based typing. The repertoires were released in a freely available public database meant as a resource for research on the immune response to SARS-CoV-2. Samples were obtained from the ongoing ImmuneRACE study (first 160 participants) and from some 1,200 subjects provided by 6 global collaborators.

Study-level results and caveats: Clinical and demographic metadata were provided uncurated, with the amount varying by source and participant.

V loses 6 bases at its end and J loses 2 bases; junction bases beyond the gene matches: 7. The CDR3, cysteine through phenylalanine, is 15 amino acids long. Just CDR3 DNA is preserved here, 45 bases in frame from base 1. Taken from the germline V gene (reference sequence), the CDR1 and CDR2 loops are LNHDA and SQIVND. TCRbeta CDR3 regions were amplified from genomic DNA using the immunoSEQ Assay, a bias-controlled multiplex PCR. Per the source publication's procedure: Within the assay, amplification of reference gene primers was used to estimate how many nucleated cells each sample contained. To quantify the absolute abundance of each unique TCRbeta CDR3 rearrangement, sequence reads were collapsed and filtered. Productive Simpson clonality was computed per sample as the square root of Simpson's diversity index over productive rearrangements. Sourced from immuneACCESS, this table was stored by TCRdb with only in-frame sequences that have V and J called. A share of the clones is absent; for the studies checked, an unresolved V gene accounts for under half, and the remainder has no known explanation. The D gene and trimming were derived from the DNA, and the V and J assignments and clone size from that table. The sample contains about 250,000 clones, around four fifths of them found a single time. The ten largest make up roughly 27% of the sample.

Whole blood was collected in K2EDTA tubes by collaborating institutions according to the institutions' own protocols. For TCRbeta analysis, collaborators shipped samples in one of three forms: frozen whole blood, isolated PBMCs, or DNA extracted from either of those sample types. The sequence was obtained from a man between 40 and 49 years old with acute or convalescent COVID-19. The sequenced sample was peripheral blood. In this chain, TRBV19 is recombined with TRBJ2-1, and TRBD2 aligns with 7 junction nucleotides. The nucleotide sequence reads TGTGCCAGTAGCTTGGGAAGCGGGACCTACAATGAGCAGTTCTTC. Translation gives CASSLGSGTYNEQFF.